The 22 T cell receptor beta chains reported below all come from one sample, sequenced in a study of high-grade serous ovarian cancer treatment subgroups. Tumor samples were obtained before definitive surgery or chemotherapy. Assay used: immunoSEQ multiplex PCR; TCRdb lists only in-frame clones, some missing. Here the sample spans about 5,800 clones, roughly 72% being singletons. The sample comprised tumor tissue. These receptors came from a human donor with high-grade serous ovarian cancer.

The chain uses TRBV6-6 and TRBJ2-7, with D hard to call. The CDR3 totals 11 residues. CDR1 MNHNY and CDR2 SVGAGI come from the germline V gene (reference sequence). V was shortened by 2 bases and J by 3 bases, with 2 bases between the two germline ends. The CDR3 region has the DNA TGTGCCAGCAGTTACGACTACGAGCAGTACTTC. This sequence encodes CASSYDYEQYF.

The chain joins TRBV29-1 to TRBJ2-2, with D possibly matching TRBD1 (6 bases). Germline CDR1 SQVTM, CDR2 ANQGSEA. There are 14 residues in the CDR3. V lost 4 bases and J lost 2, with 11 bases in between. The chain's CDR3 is CSVVHRANTGELFF. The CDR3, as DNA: TGCAGCGTTGTTCACAGGGCAAACACCGGGGAGCTGTTTTTT.

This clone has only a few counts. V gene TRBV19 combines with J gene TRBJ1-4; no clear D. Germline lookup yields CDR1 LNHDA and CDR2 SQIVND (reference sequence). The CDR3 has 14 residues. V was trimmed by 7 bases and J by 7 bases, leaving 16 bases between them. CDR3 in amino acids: CASKWQNGGEKLFF. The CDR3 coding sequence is TGTGCCAGTAAGTGGCAGAACGGAGGTGAAAAACTGTTTTTT.

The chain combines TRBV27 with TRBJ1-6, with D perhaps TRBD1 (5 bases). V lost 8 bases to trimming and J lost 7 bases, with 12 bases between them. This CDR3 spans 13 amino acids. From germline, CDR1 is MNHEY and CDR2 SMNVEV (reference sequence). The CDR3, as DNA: TGTGCCAGCTGCTGGGACGGAAATTCACCCCTCCACTTT. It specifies CASCWDGNSPLHF.

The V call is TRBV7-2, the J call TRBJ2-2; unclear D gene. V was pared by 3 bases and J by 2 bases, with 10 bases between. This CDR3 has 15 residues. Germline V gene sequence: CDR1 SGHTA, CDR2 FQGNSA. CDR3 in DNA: TGTGCCAGCAGCTTGTCAAGAGACAACACCGGGGAGCTGTTTTTT. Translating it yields CASSLSRDNTGELFF.

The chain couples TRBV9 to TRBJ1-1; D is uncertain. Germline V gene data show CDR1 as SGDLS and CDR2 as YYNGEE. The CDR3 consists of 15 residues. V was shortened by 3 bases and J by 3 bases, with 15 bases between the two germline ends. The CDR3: CASSAQQVQHTEAFF. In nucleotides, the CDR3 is TGTGCCAGCAGCGCCCAGCAGGTTCAGCACACTGAAGCTTTCTTT.

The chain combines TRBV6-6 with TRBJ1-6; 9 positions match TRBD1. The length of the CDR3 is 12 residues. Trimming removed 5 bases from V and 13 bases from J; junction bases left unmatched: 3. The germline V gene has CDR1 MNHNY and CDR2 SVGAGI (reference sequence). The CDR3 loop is CASSLDRGPLHF. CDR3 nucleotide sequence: TGTGCCAGCAGTCTCGACAGGGGGCCCCTCCACTTT.

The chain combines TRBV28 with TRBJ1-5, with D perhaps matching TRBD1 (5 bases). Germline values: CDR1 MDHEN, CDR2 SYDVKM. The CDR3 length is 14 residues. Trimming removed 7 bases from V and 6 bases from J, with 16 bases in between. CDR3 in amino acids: CASIPRVVSQPQHF. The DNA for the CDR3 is TGTGCCAGCATTCCCAGGGTCGTGAGTCAGCCCCAGCATTTT.

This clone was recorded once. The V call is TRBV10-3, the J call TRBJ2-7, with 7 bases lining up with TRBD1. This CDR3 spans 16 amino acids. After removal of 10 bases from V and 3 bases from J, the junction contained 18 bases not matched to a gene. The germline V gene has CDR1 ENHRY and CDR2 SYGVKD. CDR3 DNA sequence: TGTGCCACCAGCCGAGATCTTGGGACAGAGATCTACGAGCAGTACTTC. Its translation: CATSRDLGTEIYEQYF.

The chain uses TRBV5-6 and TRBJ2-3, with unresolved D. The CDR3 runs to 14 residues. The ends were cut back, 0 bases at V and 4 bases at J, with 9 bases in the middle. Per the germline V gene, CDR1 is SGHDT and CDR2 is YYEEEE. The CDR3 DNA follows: TGTGCCAGCAGCTTGGCTTCCGACGCAGATACGCAGTATTTT. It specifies CASSLASDADTQYF.

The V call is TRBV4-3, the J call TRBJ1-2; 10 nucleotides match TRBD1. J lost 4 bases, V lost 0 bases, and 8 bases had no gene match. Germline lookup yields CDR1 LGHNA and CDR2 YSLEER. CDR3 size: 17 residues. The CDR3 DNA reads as TGCGCCAGCAGCCAAGAAGTGACAGGGGGCTTGGTCTATGGCTACACCTTC. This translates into CASSQEVTGGLVYGYTF.

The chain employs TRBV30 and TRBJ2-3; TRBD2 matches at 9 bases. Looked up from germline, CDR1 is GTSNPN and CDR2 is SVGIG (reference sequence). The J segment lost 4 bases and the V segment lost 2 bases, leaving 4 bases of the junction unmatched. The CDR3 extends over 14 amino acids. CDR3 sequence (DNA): TGTGCCTGGAGTAAGACTAGCGGCCCAGATACGCAGTATTTT. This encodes CAWSKTSGPDTQYF.

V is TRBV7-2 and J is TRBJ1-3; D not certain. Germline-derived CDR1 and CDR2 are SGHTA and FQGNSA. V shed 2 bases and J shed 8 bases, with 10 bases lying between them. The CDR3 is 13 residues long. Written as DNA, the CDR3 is TGTGCCAGCAGCTTATTAACCTTGGACACCATATATTTT. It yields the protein CASSLLTLDTIYF.

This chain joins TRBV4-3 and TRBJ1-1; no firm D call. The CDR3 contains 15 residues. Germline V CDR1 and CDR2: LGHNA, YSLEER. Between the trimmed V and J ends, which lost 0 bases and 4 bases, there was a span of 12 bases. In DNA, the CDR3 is TGCGCCAGCAGCCAAGAGTTTGGGGTTGGCACTGAAGCTTTCTTT. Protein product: CASSQEFGVGTEAFF.

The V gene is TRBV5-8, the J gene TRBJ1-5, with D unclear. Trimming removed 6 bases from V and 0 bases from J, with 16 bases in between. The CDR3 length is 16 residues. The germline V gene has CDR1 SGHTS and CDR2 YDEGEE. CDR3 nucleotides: TGTGCCAGCACCCCTCGGAGGTCCTATAGCAATCAGCCCCAGCATTTT. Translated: CASTPRRSYSNQPQHF.

The CDR3 protein is CASSRAGDDGYTF. The CDR3 DNA follows: TGTGCCAGCTCCCGGGCAGGGGATGATGGCTACACCTTC. The chain uses TRBV18 and TRBJ1-2; the D gene is possibly TRBD1 (6 bases). V dropped 6 bases and J dropped 6 bases, with 14 bases sitting between them. This CDR3 comprises 13 residues. The germline CDR1 and CDR2 sequences are KGHSH and LQKENI.

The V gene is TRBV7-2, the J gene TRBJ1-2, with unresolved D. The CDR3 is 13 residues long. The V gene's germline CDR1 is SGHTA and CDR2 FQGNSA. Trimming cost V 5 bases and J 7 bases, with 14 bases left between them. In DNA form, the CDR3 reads TGTGCCAGCAGCCCGCGGGGAGAGGGTGGCTACACCTTC. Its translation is CASSPRGEGGYTF.

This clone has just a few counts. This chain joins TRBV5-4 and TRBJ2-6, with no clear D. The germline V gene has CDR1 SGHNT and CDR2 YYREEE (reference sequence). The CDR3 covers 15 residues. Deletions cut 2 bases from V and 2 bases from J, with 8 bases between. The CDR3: CASSFTTPGANVLTF. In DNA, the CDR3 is TGTGCCAGCAGCTTTACGACTCCTGGGGCCAACGTCCTGACTTTC.

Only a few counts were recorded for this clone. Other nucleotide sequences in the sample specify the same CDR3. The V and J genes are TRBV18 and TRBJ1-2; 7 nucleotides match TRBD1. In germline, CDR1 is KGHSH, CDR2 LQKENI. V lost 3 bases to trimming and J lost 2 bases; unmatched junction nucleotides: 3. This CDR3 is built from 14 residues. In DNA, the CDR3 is TGTGCCAGCTCACCCCAGGGACAGAACTATGGCTACACCTTC. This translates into CASSPQGQNYGYTF.

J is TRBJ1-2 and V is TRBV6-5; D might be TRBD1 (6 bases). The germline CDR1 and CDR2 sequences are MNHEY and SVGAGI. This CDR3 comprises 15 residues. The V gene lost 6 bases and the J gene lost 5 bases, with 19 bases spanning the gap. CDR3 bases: TGTGCCAGCAGCCTAATTGAAGGGGGAGCTTATGGCTACACCTTC. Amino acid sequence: CASSLIEGGAYGYTF.

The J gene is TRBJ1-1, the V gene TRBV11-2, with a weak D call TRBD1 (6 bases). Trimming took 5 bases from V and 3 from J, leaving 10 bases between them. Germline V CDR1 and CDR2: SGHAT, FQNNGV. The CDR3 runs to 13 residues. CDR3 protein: CASSRNRDTEAFF. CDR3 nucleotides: TGTGCCAGCAGCCGAAACAGGGACACTGAAGCTTTCTTT.

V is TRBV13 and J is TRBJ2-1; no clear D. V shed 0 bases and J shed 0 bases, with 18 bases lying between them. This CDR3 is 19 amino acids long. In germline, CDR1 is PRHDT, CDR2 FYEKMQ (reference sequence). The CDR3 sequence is CASSLGVWLEQSSYNEQFF. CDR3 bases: TGTGCCAGCAGCTTAGGGGTCTGGTTAGAGCAGAGCTCCTACAATGAGCAGTTCTTC. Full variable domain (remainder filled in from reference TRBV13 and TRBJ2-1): AAGVIQSPRHLIKEKRETATLKCYPIPRHDTVYWYQQGPGQDPQFLISFYEKMQSDKGSIPDRFSAQQFSDYHSELNMSSLELGDSALYFCASSLGVWLEQSSYNEQFFGPGTRLTVL.